Shown below are 32 T cell receptor beta chains from a single sample sequenced in a study of control samples from healthy donors and cancer patients (dated by TCRdb to the early 2020s). Receptors were amplified or captured by the immunoSEQ multiplex PCR assay. TCRdb took this table from immuneACCESS and kept in-frame rearrangements with V and J called. Such tables lack part of the clones; where checked against another copy, unresolved V genes explain under half of the gap, and the rest is unexplained. Within this sample are about 80,000 clones, with over 85% of them counted one time only. Jointly, the top ten make up roughly 6% of the sample. Source material: blood. All receptors come from a man aged 50 or older in good health.

This clone was picked up one time. This chain connects TRBV7-3 to TRBJ2-5; no reliable D call. The CDR3 covers 13 residues. Germline CDR1 reads SGHTA; CDR2 reads FQGTGA. V lost 5 bases and J 5 bases, leaving 12 bases between the germline ends. CDR3 sequence: CASSLGVGETQYF. Here the CDR3 DNA reads TGTGCCAGCAGCCTTGGGGTAGGGGAGACCCAGTACTTC.

This sequence joins TRBV6-1 and TRBJ2-7, with TRBD1 identical over 10 bases. Germline lookup yields CDR1 MNHNS and CDR2 SASEGT. The CDR3 length is 15 residues. The V segment lost 3 bases and the J segment 2 bases; nucleotides outside the gene matches: 4. CDR3 nucleotides: TGTGCCAGCAGTGAGCGGACAGGGGGTCCCTACGAGCAGTACTTC. Protein: CASSERTGGPYEQYF.

The J gene is TRBJ1-4, the V gene TRBV27; possible D gene TRBD1, 5 bases. This CDR3 contains 13 residues. Germline V gene data show CDR1 as MNHEY and CDR2 as SMNVEV (reference sequence). The ends were cut back, 6 bases at V and 7 bases at J, with 12 bases in the middle. DNA for the CDR3: TGTGCCAGCAGGTTTGTAGGGGCTGAAAAACTGTTTTTT. Amino acid sequence: CASRFVGAEKLFF.

In the case of this clone: The identical CDR3 is also encoded by other nucleotide sequences in the sample. The V and J genes are TRBV11-2 and TRBJ1-4; unclear D gene. The CDR3 contains 15 residues. Trimming cost V 1 base and J 1 base, with 7 bases left between them. Germline V CDR1 and CDR2: SGHAT, FQNNGV. The CDR3 sequence: CASSLGIGTNEKLFF. For the CDR3, the DNA is TGTGCCAGCAGCTTAGGCATAGGAACTAATGAAAAACTGTTTTTT. Supplemented by reference TRBV11-2 and TRBJ1-4, the full variable domain reads EAGVAQSPRYKIIEKRQSVAFWCNPISGHATLYWYQQILGQGPKLLIQFQNNGVVDDSQLPKDRFSAERLKGVDSTLKIQPAKLEDSAVYLCASSLGIGTNEKLFFGSGTQLSVL.

The chain employs TRBV19 and TRBJ1-1; D might be TRBD1 (6 bases). Looked up from germline, CDR1 is LNHDA and CDR2 is SQIVND (reference sequence). The CDR3 consists of 14 residues. V lost 6 bases to trimming and J lost 5 bases, with 16 bases between them. The CDR3 DNA sequence: TGTGCCAGTAGGAAGACGGGGGCAGGGACTGAAGCTTTCTTT. It encodes CASRKTGAGTEAFF.

The rearrangement links TRBV6-5 to TRBJ1-2, with TRBD1 identical over 8 bases. V trimming: 0 bases; J trimming: 5 bases; junction bases outside the gene matches: 2. The CDR3 loop spans 14 amino acids. Germline V gives CDR1 MNHEY, CDR2 SVGAGI. The CDR3 here is CASSYSRQGYGYTF. Written as DNA, the CDR3 is TGTGCCAGCAGTTACTCGCGACAGGGGTATGGCTACACCTTC.

The J gene is TRBJ2-3, the V gene TRBV29-1, with D perhaps matching TRBD1 (5 bases). CDR1 SQVTM and CDR2 ANQGSEA come from the germline V gene. The length of the CDR3 is 13 residues. V lost 4 bases and J lost 2, with 10 bases in between. The CDR3 DNA is TGCAGCGTTGGCAGCAGGGTCACAGATACGCAGTATTTT. Its translation: CSVGSRVTDTQYF.

This chain connects TRBV14 to TRBJ2-3; 8 bases agree with TRBD2. The CDR3 runs 16 residues. The V gene end was trimmed by 0 bases and the J gene end by 4 bases; junction bases not matched to a gene: 6. Germline lookup yields CDR1 SGHDN and CDR2 FVKESK. CDR3 sequence reads: CASSQDRRGVADTQYF. The CDR3 nucleotides are TGTGCCAGCAGCCAAGACCGGCGGGGGGTCGCAGATACGCAGTATTTT.

The chain is built from TRBV13 and TRBJ2-3; 8 positions agree with TRBD2. The CDR3 totals 17 residues. Germline lookup yields CDR1 PRHDT and CDR2 FYEKMQ (reference sequence). After removal of 4 bases from V and 3 bases from J, the junction contained 12 bases not matched to a gene. In nucleotides, the CDR3 is TGTGCCAGCAGCTCCCGAGAGGCGGGGGGAGGGACAGATACGCAGTATTTT. Translating gives CASSSREAGGGTDTQYF.

This chain links TRBV28 with TRBJ1-5; D is unresolved. Germline assignment: CDR1 MDHEN and CDR2 SYDVKM. There are 12 residues in the CDR3. V lost 5 bases and J lost 8, with 10 bases in between. The DNA for the CDR3 is TGTGCCAGCAGTCCCCTTCTGAAGCCCCAGCATTTT. Translated: CASSPLLKPQHF.

The CDR3 DNA reads TGTGCCAGCAGCAACGACAGGAGGGGTGGCTACACCTTC. Protein: CASSNDRRGGYTF. The rearrangement joins TRBV5-8 to TRBJ1-2, with D maybe TRBD1 (6 bases). Trimming removed 4 bases from V and 7 bases from J, with 14 bases in between. The length of the CDR3 is 13 residues. The germline V gene has CDR1 SGHTS and CDR2 YDEGEE.

The V and J genes are TRBV2 and TRBJ2-5, with a weak D call TRBD2 (5 bases). The CDR3 extends over 15 amino acids. V lost 4 bases, J lost 1 base, and 13 bases lay in between. Germline CDR1 and CDR2: SNHLY and FYNNEI. This CDR3 reads CASSGARGIQETQYF. The CDR3 DNA is TGTGCCAGCAGTGGGGCTAGAGGGATCCAAGAGACCCAGTACTTC. Variable domain in full (rest from reference TRBV2 and TRBJ2-5): EPEVTQTPSHQVTQMGQEVILRCVPISNHLYFYWYRQILGQKVEFLVSFYNNEISEKSEIFDDQFSVERPDGSNFTLKIRSTKLEDSAMYFCASSGARGIQETQYFGPGTRLLVL.

CDR3 coding DNA: TGTGCCACCAGCGAGGGGGCCTATGGCTACACCTTC. Encoded protein: CATSEGAYGYTF. The V call is TRBV24-1, the J call TRBJ1-2; 7 bases agree with TRBD1. With V trimmed by 7 bases and J by 4 bases, 2 bases remained unmatched. This CDR3 contains 12 residues. Germline loops: CDR1 KGHDR, CDR2 SFDVKD.

The chain carries TRBV30 and TRBJ1-6; D gene uncertain. Germline CDR1 GTSNPN, CDR2 SVGIG (reference sequence). V was pared by 0 bases and J by 5 bases, with 8 bases between. There are 14 residues in the CDR3. The CDR3 DNA sequence: TGTGCCTGGAGTGTAGGGCAAAATAATTCACCCCTCCACTTT. It yields the protein CAWSVGQNNSPLHF.

The V and J genes are TRBV6-4 and TRBJ1-1, with unresolved D. The V and J ends lost 5 bases and 4 bases respectively, with 11 bases between them. This CDR3 has 13 residues. Germline-derived CDR1 and CDR2 are MRHNA and SNTAGT. This chain's CDR3 is CASSREGGTEAFF. DNA for the CDR3: TGTGCCAGCAGTAGGGAAGGAGGCACTGAAGCTTTCTTT.

The CDR3 bases are TGTGCCATCACTCGGGGGGGGAACACTGAAGCTTTCTTT. The encoded protein is CAITRGGNTEAFF. The V call is TRBV10-3, the J call TRBJ1-1; TRBD1 might be the D (5 bases). The CDR3 sequence is 13 residues long. The V gene's germline CDR1 is ENHRY and CDR2 SYGVKD. The germline V and J ends were trimmed by 7 bases and 1 base, with 10 bases remaining between them.

The chain links TRBV5-5 to TRBJ1-6; perhaps TRBD1 as D (5 bases). Per germline, CDR1 SGHKS and CDR2 YYEKEE (reference sequence). V shed 0 bases and J shed 9 bases, with 13 bases lying between them. The CDR3 has 15 amino acids. CDR3 loop: CASSLEVREVSPLHF. CDR3 DNA: TGTGCCAGCAGCTTGGAGGTCAGGGAGGTTTCACCCCTCCACTTT.

The V and J genes are TRBV4-2 and TRBJ1-1; 9 nucleotides line up with TRBD1. Losses at the gene ends were 1 base for V and 4 bases for J; bases not matched to a gene: 4. CDR3 length: 15 residues. Germline CDR1 is LGHNA and CDR2 is YNFKEQ. The CDR3 here is CASSQAGQGGTEAFF. The CDR3 coding sequence is TGTGCCAGCAGCCAAGCGGGACAGGGTGGCACTGAAGCTTTCTTT.

The V and J genes are TRBV12-3 or TRBV12-4 and TRBJ1-6; D is perhaps TRBD1 (5 bases). The CDR3 length is 11 residues. Trimming left V 1 base short and J 14 bases short, with 6 bases between. In DNA form, the CDR3 reads TGTGCCAGCAGTTTAGGGGGCACCCTCCACTTT. Amino acids: CASSLGGTLHF.

This clone appeared a few times. The V call is TRBV18, the J call TRBJ1-3; D is ambiguous. The CDR3 is made up of 14 amino acids. Germline CDR1 is KGHSH and CDR2 is LQKENI. Trimming removed 5 bases at V and 0 bases at J, with 8 bases between. In DNA form, the CDR3 reads TGTGCCAGCTCAGACGGCGCCTCTGGAAACACCATATATTTT. This gives the protein CASSDGASGNTIYF.

The J gene is TRBJ2-7, the V gene TRBV19; D unclear. The germline CDR1 and CDR2 sequences are LNHDA and SQIVND (reference sequence). This CDR3 has 12 residues. V lost 6 bases, J lost 4 bases, and 10 bases lay in between. Here the CDR3 reads CASSPGGYEQYF. The DNA for the CDR3 is TGTGCCAGTAGCCCGGGTGGGTACGAGCAGTACTTC.

The chain combines TRBV27 with TRBJ1-1; the match to TRBD1 covers 7 bases. The ends lost 5 bases at V and 8 bases at J; junction bases unmatched: 5. Germline V gene data show CDR1 as MNHEY and CDR2 as SMNVEV (reference sequence). The CDR3 is made up of 12 amino acids. CDR3 in amino acids: CASSPQGREAFF. For the CDR3, the DNA is TGTGCCAGCAGTCCACAGGGGAGGGAAGCTTTCTTT.

This rearrangement joins TRBV11-1 to TRBJ1-1; D not certain. V was cut by 5 bases and J by 5 bases, with 12 bases left in between. The germline V gene has CDR1 SGHAT and CDR2 FQDESV (reference sequence). The CDR3 extends over 13 amino acids. The CDR3 region has the DNA TGTGCCAGCAGCAACAGTCGAAGGACTGAAGCTTTCTTT. Translation gives CASSNSRRTEAFF.

The V call is TRBV19, the J call TRBJ1-6; TRBD1 is a possible D gene (5 bases). This CDR3 comprises 18 residues. Trimming removed 3 bases from V and 1 base from J, with 16 bases in between. The V gene's germline CDR1 is LNHDA and CDR2 SQIVND (reference sequence). CDR3 DNA: TGTGCCAGTAGTATCTGGCAGGGCGGAGGGTCCTATAATTCACCCCTCCACTTT. Residues: CASSIWQGGGSYNSPLHF.

The J gene is TRBJ2-7, the V gene TRBV13; 8 positions agree with TRBD1. Per the germline V gene, CDR1 is PRHDT and CDR2 is FYEKMQ (reference sequence). This CDR3 region has 16 residues. The ends lost 5 bases at V and 7 bases at J; junction bases unmatched: 16. The CDR3 loop is CASSPTLGQGAQEQYF. CDR3 bases: TGTGCCAGCAGCCCGACCTTAGGGCAGGGGGCGCAGGAGCAGTACTTC.

This chain uses TRBV6-5 with TRBJ1-1; D is possibly TRBD1 (5 bases). The V gene's germline CDR1 is MNHEY and CDR2 SVGAGI. The ends were cut back, 8 bases at V and 0 bases at J, with 16 bases in the middle. The CDR3 extends over 15 amino acids. CDR3 nucleotides: TGTGCCAGCTGCCTGGGAAGGGGCATGAACACTGAAGCTTTCTTT. Its translation is CASCLGRGMNTEAFF.

This clone has only a few counts. This chain links TRBV19 with TRBJ1-2; unclear D gene. The germline CDR1 and CDR2 sequences are LNHDA and SQIVND (reference sequence). This CDR3 has 14 amino acids. The V gene lost 3 bases and the J gene lost 1 base, with 9 bases spanning the gap. CDR3 sequence reads: CASSIGPRNYGYTF. CDR3 bases: TGTGCCAGTAGTATTGGTCCGCGTAACTATGGCTACACCTTC.

The genes are TRBV5-1 and TRBJ1-4; D perhaps matches TRBD1 (6 bases). The ends were cut back, 2 bases at V and 4 bases at J, with 9 bases in the middle. The CDR3 is 14 residues long. CDR1 and CDR2 from the germline V gene are SGHRS and YFSETQ. The CDR3 loop is CASSLGQYNEKLFF. As DNA, the CDR3 is TGCGCCAGCAGCTTAGGACAGTATAATGAAAAACTGTTTTTT.

This chain connects TRBV7-6 to TRBJ1-1; 7 nucleotides line up with TRBD1. The germline V gene has CDR1 SGHVS and CDR2 FNYEAQ. CDR3 length: 16 residues. J lost 1 base, V lost 0 bases, and 5 bases had no gene match. The chain's CDR3 is CASSLAHGTENTEAFF. CDR3 coding DNA: TGTGCCAGCAGCTTAGCGCATGGGACAGAGAACACTGAAGCTTTCTTT.

CDR3 bases: TGTGCCAGCAGTTACGGAAGTCGTGAAGGAAAACTGTTTTTT. This encodes CASSYGSREGKLFF. This chain joins TRBV6-5 and TRBJ1-4; the D is unclear. In germline, CDR1 is MNHEY, CDR2 SVGAGI. The CDR3 runs to 14 residues. V was clipped by 2 bases and J by 10 bases, with 14 bases between them.

The chain is built from TRBV30 and TRBJ1-6, with 9 positions matching TRBD1. V gave up 0 bases and J gave up 9 bases; unmatched junction bases: 3. The CDR3 totals 14 residues. In germline, CDR1 is GTSNPN, CDR2 SVGIG (reference sequence). The CDR3 DNA reads TGTGCCTGGAGTGTCGGGACAGGGTTTTCACCCCTCCACTTT. Translation gives CAWSVGTGFSPLHF.

The chain combines TRBV18 with TRBJ1-1; D is ambiguous. This CDR3 spans 15 amino acids. Per germline, CDR1 KGHSH and CDR2 LQKENI. The V and J ends lost 6 bases and 0 bases respectively, with 14 bases between them. Here the CDR3 DNA reads TGTGCCAGCTCTTACTCGTACGGGATGAACACTGAAGCTTTCTTT. This translates into CASSYSYGMNTEAFF.